A selection of T cell receptor beta chains follows, all from one sample in a study of T cells after yellow fever vaccination. TCRdb reanalysed the 5' RACE reads using MiXCR and keeps one entry per CDR3 protein. The sample lists hundreds of thousands of distinct CDR3 sequences, roughly 14% occurring once. This material consisted of PBMCs, taken on the day of the yellow fever booster vaccination. Every receptor here comes from a man in his thirties or forties who received the YFV17D yellow fever vaccine. Both conserved end residues are part of each CDR3. Fields, in order: D gene, V gene, clone size, J gene, CDR3 protein, CDR3 DNA. D genes are given only for firm matches. Not all rows give a size; the values are once, few, many and, for expanded clones, a class.

d_gene: TRBD1
v_gene: TRBV24-1
abundance: few
j_gene: TRBJ2-1
CDR3aa: CATSDPQGFPYNEQFF
CDR3nt: TGTGCCACCAGTGACCCACAGGGGTTTCCCTACAATGAGCAGTTCTTC

d_gene: -
v_gene: TRBV7-3
abundance: many
j_gene: TRBJ2-5
CDR3aa: CASSPNSIAETQYF
CDR3nt: TGTGCCAGCAGCCCTAACTCCATAGCCGAGACCCAGTACTTC

d_gene: TRBD1
v_gene: TRBV3-1
abundance: -
j_gene: TRBJ1-6
CDR3aa: CASSQVEGAKSPLHF
CDR3nt: TGTGCCAGCAGCCAAGTCGAGGGGGCGAAGTCACCCCTCCACTTT

d_gene: -
v_gene: TRBV2
abundance: many
j_gene: TRBJ2-1
CDR3aa: CASSEVRAAYNEQFF
CDR3nt: TGTGCCAGCAGTGAGGTGCGGGCGGCCTACAATGAGCAGTTCTTC

d_gene: TRBD2
v_gene: TRBV20-1
abundance: -
j_gene: TRBJ2-7
CDR3aa: CSATQREAYEQYF
CDR3nt: TGCAGTGCTACGCAGCGGGAGGCCTACGAGCAGTACTTC

d_gene: -
v_gene: TRBV20-1
abundance: -
j_gene: TRBJ1-3
CDR3aa: CSARTGRNTIYF
CDR3nt: TGCAGTGCTAGAACCGGACGAAACACCATATATTTT

d_gene: TRBD1
v_gene: TRBV3-1
abundance: few
j_gene: TRBJ2-3
CDR3aa: CASSPGTGGADTQYF
CDR3nt: TGTGCCAGCAGCCCGGGGACAGGGGGCGCCGATACGCAGTATTTT

d_gene: TRBD2
v_gene: TRBV15
abundance: few
j_gene: TRBJ2-1
CDR3aa: CATSSSTSGRRDEQFF
CDR3nt: TGTGCCACCAGCTCCTCAACTAGCGGGAGGCGGGATGAGCAGTTCTTC

d_gene: -
v_gene: TRBV27
abundance: few
j_gene: TRBJ1-2
CDR3aa: CASSLSAGVHYGYTF
CDR3nt: TGTGCCAGCAGTTTATCGGCAGGGGTCCACTATGGCTACACCTTC

d_gene: TRBD2
v_gene: TRBV7-8
abundance: -
j_gene: TRBJ2-1
CDR3aa: CASSFQTSGQYNEQFF
CDR3nt: TGTGCCAGCAGCTTCCAGACTAGCGGGCAATACAATGAGCAGTTCTTC

d_gene: -
v_gene: TRBV6-5
abundance: -
j_gene: TRBJ2-2
CDR3aa: CASLQGGELFF
CDR3nt: TGTGCCTCATTACAGGGCGGGGAGCTGTTTTTT

d_gene: -
v_gene: TRBV15
abundance: -
j_gene: TRBJ2-5
CDR3aa: CATTGSQETKYF
CDR3nt: TGTGCCACCACAGGTTCTCAAGAGACCAAGTACTTC

d_gene: TRBD1
v_gene: TRBV5-5
abundance: -
j_gene: TRBJ1-1
CDR3aa: CASSLVQGANMNTEAFF
CDR3nt: TGTGCCAGCAGCTTGGTCCAGGGGGCCAACATGAACACTGAAGCTTTCTTT

d_gene: -
v_gene: TRBV18
abundance: -
j_gene: TRBJ2-1
CDR3aa: CASSRQNEQFF
CDR3nt: TGTGCCAGCTCCCGCCAGAATGAGCAGTTCTTC

d_gene: TRBD2
v_gene: TRBV7-2
abundance: -
j_gene: TRBJ2-7
CDR3aa: CASSGTGLARNEQYF
CDR3nt: TGTGCCAGCAGCGGCACGGGACTAGCGAGGAACGAGCAGTACTTC

d_gene: -
v_gene: TRBV5-1
abundance: few
j_gene: TRBJ2-3
CDR3aa: CASSLGQLSDTQYF
CDR3nt: TGCGCCAGCAGCTTGGGGCAACTGTCAGATACGCAGTATTTT

d_gene: TRBD2
v_gene: TRBV5-1
abundance: few
j_gene: TRBJ2-1
CDR3aa: CASRSRQGAGAYNEQFF
CDR3nt: TGCGCCAGCAGATCTCGTCAGGGAGCGGGAGCCTACAATGAGCAGTTCTTC

d_gene: TRBD1
v_gene: TRBV20-1
abundance: few
j_gene: TRBJ1-1
CDR3aa: CSARHGGGNTEAFF
CDR3nt: TGCAGTGCTAGACACGGAGGGGGCAACACTGAAGCTTTCTTT

d_gene: -
v_gene: TRBV2
abundance: few
j_gene: TRBJ2-7
CDR3aa: CASTLDRGEQYF
CDR3nt: TGTGCCAGCACCCTCGACCGGGGAGAGCAGTACTTC